This TCR beta chain was identified in a study of CD8+ T cells in alopecia areata. Study summary: Severity among treated patients was scored by the percentage of scalp area affected. General observations from the study: Significant decreases in scalp clonality and expanded CD8+ clones followed tofacitinib treatment.

Following RNA extraction, reverse transcription yielded cDNA that acted as the sequencing template. Produced via immunoSEQ multiplex PCR; TCRdb's table is partial and in-frame only. The table shows fewer than 200,000 clones, with around three fifths occurring only once. V was shortened by 4 bases and J by 6 bases, with 13 bases between the two germline ends. The CDR3 totals 13 residues. Per the germline V gene, CDR1 is GTSNPN and CDR2 is SVGIG (reference sequence). Treatment described: oral pan-JAK inhibitor, 5-10 mg twice daily. Alopecia areata patients gave lesional scalp punch biopsies and peripheral blood samples. Points on this clone: No antigen is known for it.

Specimen: CD4+ T cells sorted from blood, collected at week 24, from a patient treated with tofacitinib. The receptor's source is a human donor with alopecia areata. The chain is built from TRBV30 and TRBJ2-1; D ambiguous. The CDR3 region is CAWNGAGSNEQFF. CDR3 coding DNA: TGTGCCTGGAACGGCGCAGGAAGCAATGAGCAGTTCTTC.